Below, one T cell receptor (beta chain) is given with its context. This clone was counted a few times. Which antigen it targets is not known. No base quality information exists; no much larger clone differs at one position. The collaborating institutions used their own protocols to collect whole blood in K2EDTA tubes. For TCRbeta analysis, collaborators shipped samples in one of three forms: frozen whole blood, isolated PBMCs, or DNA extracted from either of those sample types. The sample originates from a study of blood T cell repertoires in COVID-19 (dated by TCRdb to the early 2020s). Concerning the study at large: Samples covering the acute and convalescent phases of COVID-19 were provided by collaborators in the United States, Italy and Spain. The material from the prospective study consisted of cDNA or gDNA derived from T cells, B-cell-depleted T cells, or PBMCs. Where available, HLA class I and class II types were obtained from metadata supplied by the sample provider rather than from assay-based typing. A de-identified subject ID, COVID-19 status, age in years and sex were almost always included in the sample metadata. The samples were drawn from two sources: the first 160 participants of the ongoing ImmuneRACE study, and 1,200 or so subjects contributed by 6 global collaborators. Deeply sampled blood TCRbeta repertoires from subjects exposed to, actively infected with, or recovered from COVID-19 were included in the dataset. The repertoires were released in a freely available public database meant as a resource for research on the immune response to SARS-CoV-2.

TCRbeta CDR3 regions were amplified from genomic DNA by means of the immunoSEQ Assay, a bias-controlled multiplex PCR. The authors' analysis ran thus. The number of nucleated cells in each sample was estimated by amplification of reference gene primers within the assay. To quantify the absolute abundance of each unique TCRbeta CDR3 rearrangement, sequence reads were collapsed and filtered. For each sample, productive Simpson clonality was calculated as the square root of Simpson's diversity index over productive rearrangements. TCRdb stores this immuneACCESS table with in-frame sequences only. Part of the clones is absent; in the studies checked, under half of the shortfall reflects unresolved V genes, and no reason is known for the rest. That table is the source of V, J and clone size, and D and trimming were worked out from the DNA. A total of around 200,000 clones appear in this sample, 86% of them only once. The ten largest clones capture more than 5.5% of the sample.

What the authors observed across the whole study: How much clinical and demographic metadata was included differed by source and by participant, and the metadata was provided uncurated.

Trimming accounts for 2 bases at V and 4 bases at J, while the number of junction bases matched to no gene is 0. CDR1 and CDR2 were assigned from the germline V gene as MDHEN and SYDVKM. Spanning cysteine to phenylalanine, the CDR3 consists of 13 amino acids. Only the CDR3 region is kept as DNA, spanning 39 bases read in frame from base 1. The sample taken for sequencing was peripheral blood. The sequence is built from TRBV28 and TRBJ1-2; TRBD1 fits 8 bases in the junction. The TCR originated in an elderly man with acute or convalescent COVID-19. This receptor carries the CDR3 CASSLDRGYGYTF. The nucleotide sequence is TGTGCCAGCAGTTTAGACAGGGGCTATGGCTACACCTTC.